This TCR beta chain was found in a study of blood T cell repertoires in COVID-19. With 0 bases removed from V and 6 bases from J, the gap between germline ends came to 26 bases. Germline V lookup: CDR1 KGHSH, CDR2 LQKENI. The CDR3 spans 19 residues. Original analysis: Reference gene primer amplification in the assay estimated nucleated cell counts. The data were produced by immunoSEQ multiplex PCR, yet TCRdb's version contains in-frame clones alone and is incomplete. That table gives V, J and clone size, and the DNA gave D and trimming. The repertoire consists of about 120,000 clones, with approximately 90% occurring once and the leading ten covering 4.3%.

Input material: peripheral blood. V is TRBV18 and J is TRBJ1-1, with D possibly being TRBD1 (6 bases). The clonotype was recovered from a man aged 55 to 69 with COVID-19, enrolled during active disease. CDR3 DNA: TGTGCCAGCTCACCACCCGTCGAGCACAGGGAAAGGGGCGCCCCTGAAGCTTTCTTT. Amino acids: CASSPPVEHRERGAPEAFF. Using reference TRBV18 and TRBJ1-1 for the parts outside the CDR3, the full variable domain is NAGVMQNPRHLVRRRGQEARLRCSPMKGHSHVYWYRQLPEEGLKFMVYLQKENIIDESGMPKERFSAEFPKEGPSILRIQQVVRGDSAAYFCASSPPVEHRERGAPEAFFGQGTRLTVV.